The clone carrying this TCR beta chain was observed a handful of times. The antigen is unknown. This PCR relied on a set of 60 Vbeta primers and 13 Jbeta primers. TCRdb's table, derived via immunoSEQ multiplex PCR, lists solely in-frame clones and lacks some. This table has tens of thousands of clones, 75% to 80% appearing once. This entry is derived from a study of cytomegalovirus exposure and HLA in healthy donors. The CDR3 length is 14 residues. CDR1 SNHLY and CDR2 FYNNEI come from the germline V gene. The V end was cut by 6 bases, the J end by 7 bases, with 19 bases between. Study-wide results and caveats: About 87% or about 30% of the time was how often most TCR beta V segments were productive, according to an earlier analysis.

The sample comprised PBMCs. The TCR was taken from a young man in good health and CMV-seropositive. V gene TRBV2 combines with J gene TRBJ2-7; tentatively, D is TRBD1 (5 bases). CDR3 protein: CASSPKGPVKEQYF. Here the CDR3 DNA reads TGTGCCAGCAGCCCAAAGGGGCCAGTTAAGGAGCAGTACTTC.